The source of this T cell receptor (beta chain) is a study of CD4 and CD8 cells across lung adenocarcinoma regions. The patients had localized lung adenocarcinoma, a non-small cell subtype. The CDR3 consists of 12 residues. Germline lookup yields CDR1 MNHEY and CDR2 SMNVEV (reference sequence). Trimming removed 5 bases from V and 10 bases from J; junction bases left unmatched: 2. Each CDR3 protein is one row after TCRdb ran MiXCR on the PCR reads. Of 6,000 to 8,000 distinct CDR3 sequences listed, approximately 50% were seen once; the top ten hold nearly 30%. The TCR comes from a female donor with lung adenocarcinoma. The CD4 and CD8 labels of this study may be unreliable. The rearrangement links TRBV27 to TRBJ2-1, with TRBD2 identical over 10 bases. Material for sequencing was CD4+ T cells from the center of a lung tumor. CDR3 sequence: CASSKLAGEQFF. Here the CDR3 DNA reads TGTGCCAGCAGTAAACTAGCGGGGGAGCAGTTCTTC.